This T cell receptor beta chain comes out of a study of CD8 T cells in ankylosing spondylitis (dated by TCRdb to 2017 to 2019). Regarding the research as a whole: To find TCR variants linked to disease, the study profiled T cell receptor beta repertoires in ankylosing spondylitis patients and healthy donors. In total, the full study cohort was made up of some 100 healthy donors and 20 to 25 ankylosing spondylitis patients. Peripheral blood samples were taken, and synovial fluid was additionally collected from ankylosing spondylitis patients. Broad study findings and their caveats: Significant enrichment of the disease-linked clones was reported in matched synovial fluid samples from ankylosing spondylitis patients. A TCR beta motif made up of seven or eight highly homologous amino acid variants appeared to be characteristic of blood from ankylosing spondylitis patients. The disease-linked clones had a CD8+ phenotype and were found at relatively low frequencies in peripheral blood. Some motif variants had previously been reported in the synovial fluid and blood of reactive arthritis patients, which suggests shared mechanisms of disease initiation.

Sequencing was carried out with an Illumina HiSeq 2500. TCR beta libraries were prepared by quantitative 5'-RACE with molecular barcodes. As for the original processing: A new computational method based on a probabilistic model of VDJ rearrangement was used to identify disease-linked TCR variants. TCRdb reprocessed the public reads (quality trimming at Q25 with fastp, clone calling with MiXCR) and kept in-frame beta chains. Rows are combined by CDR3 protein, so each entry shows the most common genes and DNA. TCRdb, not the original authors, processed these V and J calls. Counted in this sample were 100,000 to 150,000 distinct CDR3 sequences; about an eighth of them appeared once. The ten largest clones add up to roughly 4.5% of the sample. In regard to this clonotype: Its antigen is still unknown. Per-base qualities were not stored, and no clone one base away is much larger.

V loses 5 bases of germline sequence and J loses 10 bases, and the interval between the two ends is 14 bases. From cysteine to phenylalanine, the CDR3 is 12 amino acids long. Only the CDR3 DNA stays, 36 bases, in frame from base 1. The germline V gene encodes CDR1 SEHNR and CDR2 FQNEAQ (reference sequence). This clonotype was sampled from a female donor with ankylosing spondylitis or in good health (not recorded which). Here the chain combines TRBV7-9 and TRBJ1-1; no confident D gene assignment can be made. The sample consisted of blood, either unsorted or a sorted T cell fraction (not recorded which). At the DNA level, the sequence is TGTGCCAGCAGCCCGCAATCAGCAGGAGCTTTCTTT. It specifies CASSPQSAGAFF.